This record looks at one T cell receptor (beta chain) sequence and its context. Its antigen is still unknown. No base quality values were provided; no much bigger clone lies one nucleotide off. Other DNA sequences within the sample encode an identical CDR3. The sample originates from a study of shared clonotypes between healthy human individuals (dated by TCRdb to about 2020). About the study as a whole: A couple of women and a few men aged 18 to 49 years were included in the cohort. To increase sequencing depth and limit assay-specific biases, TCR repertoire library preparation and sequencing were carried out by different laboratories using diverse techniques. To estimate repertoire size and how much clonotypes are shared between individuals, the study performed deep sequencing of blood TCR repertoires from about five healthy adults. For each donor, CD4 naive and CD4 memory were each given three plates, CD8 naive was given two plates, and CD8 memory was given one plate. Per donor, leukapheresis produced somewhere between about 0.8 and 9 billion PBMCs.

Healthy HIV-negative adults with no recently reported acute infections or vaccinations were included as donors. All donors were Caucasian adults living in Nashville, Tennessee, USA. CD4+ T cells were enriched by magnetic negative selection; naive cells were then positively selected on CD45RA, and the negative fraction formed the memory subset. After blood collection by leukapheresis, PBMCs were isolated using Ficoll-Histopaque density gradient centrifugation and then cryopreserved in the vapor phase of liquid nitrogen. Analytical flow cytometry was used to check the purity and quantity of every magnetically sorted T cell population. Genomic DNA was isolated from every sorted fraction and measured by UV absorbance on a Nanodrop 2000c. TCR CDR3 regions were amplified from genomic DNA by multiplex PCR using the deep immunoSEQ assay. Extracted genomic DNA from each cell subset was distributed evenly across all wells of several immunoSEQ 96-well plates, and each plate was treated as a replicate. For sorted subsets, approximately 190 ng genomic DNA, equal to some 28,000 T cell genomes, was loaded into each replicate PCR. Purified libraries were quantified with a Qubit 3.0 fluorometer, sized on a Bioanalyzer 2100, and re-quantified with the KAPA Library Quantification kit. Each immunoSEQ 96-well plate was sequenced on its own single-read 150-cycle Illumina NextSeq 550 flow cell. As for the original processing: The immunoSEQ output contained only junctional sequences without quality scores, so filtering could not match that applied to full-length reads. To assign V/J genes and CDR3, sequences were annotated using PyIR, a Python wrapper for IgBLAST v1.9, with IMGT germline references. Reads were removed for weak V/J assignments (E-value above 1e-6), missing CDR3, stop codons, out-of-frame junctions, or ambiguous translated residues. V3J clonotypes were defined as sequences sharing the same inferred V gene, J gene, and CDR3 amino acid sequence. The percentage overlap between two repertoires was calculated by dividing the number of shared unique clonotypes by the size of the smaller repertoire. Repertoire richness was assessed with RTK rarefaction, the Chao1 estimator, and Recon v2.1 estimates of unobserved clonotypes. Generation probabilities were computed with OLGA for all TCRbeta clonotypes obtained by the gDNA method from several donors. Here the immuneACCESS table is served through TCRdb, limited to in-frame sequences with V and J called. Missing clones are a known gap in these copies; in checked studies unresolved V genes cover under half, and the rest lacks a known reason. The DNA gave D and trimming, while V, J and clone size come from that table. This sample has 1.5 million to 1.9 million clones in its table, and 95% to 99% of those were observed once. Roughly 0.42% of the sample is in the top ten clones.

Taken from cysteine to phenylalanine, the CDR3 has 15 residues. Only the CDR3 portion is preserved as DNA: 45 bases, with reading frame beginning at the first base. CDR1 and CDR2 are drawn from the germline V gene: SGHRS, YFSETQ. At the junction V is shortened by 2 bases and J by 0 bases; bases outside the gene matches: 3. Beyond this particular receptor, the publication reports: Clonotypes shared by all four sorted-subset donors showed higher generation probabilities than non-shared clonotypes. Even with the large sequencing depth, rarefaction of the sorted-subset datasets indicated that sequencing was incomplete. Sharing across a few donors was observed for around 5% of naive CD4, over 3% of naive CD8, 2% to 2.5% of memory CD4, and roughly 0.4% of memory CD8 clonotypes. Pairwise subsampling led to the expectation that sequencing depth would affect the degree of clonotype sharing among donors. Sampling was restricted to blood, and TCR repertoires in tissue are likely to differ from TCR repertoires in blood. The small number of donors limited the genetic and exposure-history diversity represented. Naive subsets generally had larger estimated clonotype richness than memory subsets did.

Sequenced material: naive CD4+ T cells sorted from blood. The cell subset or site label, as the study defines it: CD45RA+ positively selected. The receptor chain draws on TRBV5-1 and TRBJ2-3; the central 7 bases match TRBD2. The TCR originated in a man under 40 in good health. This receptor has the CDR3 CASSLSGASTDTQYF. The nucleotide sequence is TGCGCCAGCAGCTTAAGCGGGGCTAGCACAGATACGCAGTATTTT.